These 2 T cell receptor beta chains share one sample of origin, sequenced in a study of cytomegalovirus exposure and HLA in healthy donors. PCR employed 60 Vbeta and 13 Jbeta primers. Assay: immunoSEQ multiplex PCR; the TCRdb copy retains only in-frame clones and omits some. The sample lists about 190,000 clones, 74% seen once, with approximately 3.1% in the top ten. Sample: PBMCs. The receptors come from a woman aged 25 to 39 in good health and CMV-seropositive.

A few counts support this clone. V gene TRBV9 combines with J gene TRBJ2-7; D is unresolved. This CDR3 has 14 amino acids. The germline gives CDR1 SGDLS, CDR2 YYNGEE. Trimming stripped 0 bases from V and 3 bases from J, with 10 bases between. CDR3 in amino acids: CASSVADSHYEQYF. The DNA for the CDR3 is TGTGCCAGCAGCGTAGCTGACTCCCACTACGAGCAGTACTTC. Full variable domain (remainder filled in from reference TRBV9 and TRBJ2-7): DSGVTQTPKHLITATGQRVTLRCSPRSGDLSVYWYQQSLDQGLQFLIQYYNGEERAKGNILERFSAQQFPDLHSELNLSSLELGDSALYFCASSVADSHYEQYFGPGTRLTVT.

This chain joins TRBV6-5 and TRBJ1-2, with TRBD1 matching over 7 bases. The CDR3 extends over 15 amino acids. Germline V gene lookup returns CDR1 MNHEY and CDR2 SVGAGI. Trimming at V came to 6 bases and at J to 3 bases, leaving 10 bases not matched to a gene. CDR3 coding DNA: TGTGCCAGCAGCCGATATCCCGGGACAGACTATGGCTACACCTTC. As protein: CASSRYPGTDYGYTF.